The 16 T cell receptor beta chains in this list originate from one sample, sequenced in a study of T cell repertoires in cytomegalovirus infection. TCRdb redid the calling of the reads with MiXCR, one entry per CDR3 protein. The repertoire holds 200,000 or so distinct CDR3 sequences, with under 25% as singletons. Specimen: PBMCs. These receptors came from a human donor in good health (CMV status not recorded). Some clones in this sample may be carry-over from other donors' samples.

This clonotype showed up just a few times. The CDR3 DNA reads as TGCAGCGTTGTCCAGGGCGGGGATACGCAGTATTTT. This sequence encodes CSVVQGGDTQYF. This rearrangement joins TRBV29-1 to TRBJ2-3; either TRBD1 or TRBD2 may fit D (5 bases each). Germline assignment: CDR1 SQVTM and CDR2 ANQGSEA. V gave up 4 bases and J gave up 6 bases, with 11 bases separating them. This CDR3 is built from 12 residues.

The chain combines TRBV14 with TRBJ1-5, with D possibly matching TRBD1 (5 bases). The CDR3 runs 13 residues. Trimming removed 3 bases from V and 6 bases from J, with 9 bases in between. Germline V gene lookup returns CDR1 SGHDN and CDR2 FVKESK. The CDR3, as DNA: TGTGCCAGCAGCCAGCTCCAGGGTCAGCCCCAGCATTTT. It yields the protein CASSQLQGQPQHF.

The chain carries TRBV5-4 and TRBJ2-1, with 10 bases aligning to TRBD2. The CDR3 spans 15 residues. The germline gives CDR1 SGHNT, CDR2 YYREEE (reference sequence). V shed 5 bases and J 8 bases; nucleotides not matched to a gene: 10. The CDR3 DNA follows: TGTGCCAGCAGTCTCAGCGGGGGGGGAAAGCATGAGCAGTTCTTC. This gives the protein CASSLSGGGKHEQFF.

This clonotype was counted ten times or more. This chain connects TRBV6-1 to TRBJ2-5, with a tentative D call TRBD2 (6 bases). The CDR3 loop spans 15 amino acids. Germline V gene lookup returns CDR1 MNHNS and CDR2 SASEGT. The V end lost 6 bases, the J end lost 5 bases, and 19 bases lay between the germline ends. The CDR3 protein is CASREGLAGTETQYF. CDR3 nucleotide sequence: TGTGCCAGCAGGGAGGGGCTCGCGGGAACGGAGACCCAGTACTTC.

V and J are TRBV29-1 and TRBJ1-4; D perhaps matches TRBD1 (6 bases). Germline values: CDR1 SQVTM, CDR2 ANQGSEA. The CDR3 totals 14 residues. Between the trimmed V and J ends, which lost 1 base and 10 bases, there was a span of 16 bases. CDR3 in DNA: TGCAGCGTTGAAGGAGGGACACTCAAGGGAAAACTGTTTTTT. This gives the protein CSVEGGTLKGKLFF.

This clonotype has ten or more counts. This chain joins TRBV20-1 and TRBJ2-1; possibly TRBD2 for D (6 bases). Germline CDR1 DFQATT, CDR2 SNEGSKA (reference sequence). CDR3 size: 12 residues. Trimming cost V 0 bases and J 10 bases, with 10 bases left between them. DNA of the CDR3: TGCAGTGCTAGAGATAGAACTAGCGAGCAGTTCTTC. This gives the protein CSARDRTSEQFF.

This clonotype was recorded many times. The gene calls are TRBV11-2 and TRBJ2-1; 15 bases fit TRBD2. The trim removed 4 bases at V and 3 bases at J, leaving 7 bases unmatched. Germline CDR1 is SGHAT and CDR2 is FQNNGV. CDR3 size: 18 residues. The CDR3: CASSSGLAGGLLYNEQFF. CDR3 nucleotide sequence: TGTGCCAGCAGCTCGGGACTAGCGGGAGGTCTTCTCTACAATGAGCAGTTCTTC. Based on the CDR3 plus reference TRBV11-2 and TRBJ2-1, the full variable domain is EAGVAQSPRYKIIEKRQSVAFWCNPISGHATLYWYQQILGQGPKLLIQFQNNGVVDDSQLPKDRFSAERLKGVDSTLKIQPAKLEDSAVYLCASSSGLAGGLLYNEQFFGPGTRLTVL.

The table lists this clonotype with a few counts. Here the CDR3 reads CASSQDVVQPQHF. The CDR3 DNA is TGTGCCAGCAGCCAAGACGTTGTTCAGCCCCAGCATTTT. The chain combines TRBV14 with TRBJ1-5, with D unclear. The CDR3 length is 13 residues. V lost 0 bases to trimming and J lost 6 bases, with 6 bases between them. Germline V gives CDR1 SGHDN, CDR2 FVKESK.

This clonotype was seen more than once but under ten times. The chain links TRBV4-1 to TRBJ2-5; D remains ambiguous. The ends were cut back, 0 bases at V and 1 base at J, with 6 bases in the middle. The length of the CDR3 is 14 residues. Germline CDR1 MGHRA, CDR2 YSYEKL. CDR3 sequence: CASSQDNLQETQYF. The CDR3 DNA sequence: TGCGCCAGCAGCCAAGACAACCTCCAAGAGACCCAGTACTTC.

This clonotype was seen a handful of times. The V call is TRBV5-6, the J call TRBJ2-1, with D uncertain. The CDR3 has 13 amino acids. V was cut by 1 base and J by 6 bases, with 8 bases left in between. Germline V CDR1 and CDR2: SGHDT, YYEEEE. This chain's CDR3 is CASSLWNGNEQFF. The CDR3 DNA reads TGTGCCAGCAGCTTGTGGAACGGCAATGAGCAGTTCTTC. The whole variable domain, remainder taken from reference TRBV5-6 and TRBJ2-1, is DAGVTQSPTHLIKTRGQQVTLRCSPKSGHDTVSWYQQALGQGPQFIFQYYEEEERQRGNFPDRFSGHQFPNYSSELNVNALLLGDSALYLCASSLWNGNEQFFGPGTRLTVL.

This clonotype was observed a single time. The J gene is TRBJ2-3, the V gene TRBV18; TRBD2 might be the D (5 bases). CDR1 KGHSH and CDR2 LQKENI come from the germline V gene. The CDR3 has 14 amino acids. Trimming took off 3 bases at V and 5 bases at J, with 12 bases between the two ends. CDR3 sequence reads: CASSPRERGDTQYF. The CDR3 bases are TGTGCCAGCTCACCCCGCGAACGGGGAGATACGCAGTATTTT.

In its sample, this clonotype was seen a few times. The genes are TRBV5-5 and TRBJ1-5, with no clear D. Trimming removed 2 bases at V and 2 bases at J, with 11 bases between. The germline V gene encodes CDR1 SGHKS and CDR2 YYEKEE (reference sequence). The CDR3 is made up of 15 amino acids. The CDR3 DNA reads as TGTGCCAGCAGCTTTTTACCCGACGGCAATCAGCCCCAGCATTTT. It specifies CASSFLPDGNQPQHF.

With regard to this clonotype: This may arise from a read error, as a much more abundant clone is one base away. The J gene is TRBJ2-1, the V gene TRBV7-6; the D is unclear. The CDR3 sequence is 13 residues long. Germline V gene data show CDR1 as SGHVS and CDR2 as FNYEAQ. The CDR3 loop is CASSYPDYNEHFF. CDR3 DNA sequence: TGTGCCAGCAGCTACCCGGATTACAATGAGCACTTCTTC.

This clonotype has just a few counts. The chain links TRBV6-1 to TRBJ2-3, with 10 bases fitting TRBD2. The CDR3 covers 17 residues. The V and J ends lost 7 bases and 5 bases, in that order; junction bases with no gene match: 15. Germline CDR1 and CDR2: MNHNS and SASEGT. DNA of the CDR3: TGTGCCAGCACCCTTGGGGAGCGGGGGGGCCATGGAGATACGCAGTATTTT. Encoded protein: CASTLGERGGHGDTQYF.

V is TRBV15 and J is TRBJ1-5, with D hard to call. Trimming shortened V by 2 bases and J by 9 bases, and 14 bases separated the two germline ends. Germline V lookup: CDR1 LNHNV, CDR2 YYDKDF (reference sequence). The CDR3 totals 14 residues. Written as DNA, the CDR3 is TGTGCCACCAGCAGAAGGCAGGACCTGGGGCCCCAGCATTTT. It yields the protein CATSRRQDLGPQHF.

This sequence joins TRBV28 and TRBJ1-2, with D perhaps matching TRBD1 (5 bases). Germline CDR1 reads MDHEN; CDR2 reads SYDVKM. CDR3 size: 14 residues. V lost 2 bases to trimming and J lost 5 bases, with 12 bases between them. CDR3 residues: CASSLGAELYGYTF. In DNA form, the CDR3 reads TGTGCCAGCAGTTTAGGGGCGGAGTTGTATGGCTACACCTTC.